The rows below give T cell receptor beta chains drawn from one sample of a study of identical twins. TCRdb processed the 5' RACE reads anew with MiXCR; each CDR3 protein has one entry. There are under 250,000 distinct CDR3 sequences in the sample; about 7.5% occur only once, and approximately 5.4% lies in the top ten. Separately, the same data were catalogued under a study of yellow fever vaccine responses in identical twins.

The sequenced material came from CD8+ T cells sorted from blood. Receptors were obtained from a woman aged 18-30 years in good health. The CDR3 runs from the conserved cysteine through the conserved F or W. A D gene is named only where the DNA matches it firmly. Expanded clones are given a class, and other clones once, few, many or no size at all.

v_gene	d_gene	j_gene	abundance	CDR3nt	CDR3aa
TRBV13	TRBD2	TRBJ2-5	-	TGTGCCAGCAGCGATAGCGGGGTATCCCAAGAGACCCAGTACTTC	CASSDSGVSQETQYF
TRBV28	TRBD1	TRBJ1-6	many	TGTGCCAGCAGTTTATCAGGGGGCGTTTATTCACCCCTCCACTTT	CASSLSGGVYSPLHF
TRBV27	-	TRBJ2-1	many	TGTGCCAGCGGACCAAAAAACTCCTACAATGAGCAGTTCTTC	CASGPKNSYNEQFF
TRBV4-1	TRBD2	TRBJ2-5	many	TGCGCCAGCAGCCAAGACTTAGGACTAGCGGAGACCCAGTACTTC	CASSQDLGLAETQYF
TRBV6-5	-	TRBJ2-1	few	TGTGCCAGCAGCTCTCTCGTGGGCGAGCAGTTCTTC	CASSSLVGEQFF
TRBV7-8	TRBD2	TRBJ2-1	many	TGTGCCAGCAGCTTCAGAGGACTAGCGGGAGGGAGTAATGAGCAGTTCTTC	CASSFRGLAGGSNEQFF
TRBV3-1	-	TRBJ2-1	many	TGTGCCAGCAGCCAAGTCTACAATGAGCAGTTCTTC	CASSQVYNEQFF
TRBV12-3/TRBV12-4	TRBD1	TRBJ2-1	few	TGTGCCAGCAGCTACCCAGGGGGCTGGGACTACAATGAGCAGTTCTTC	CASSYPGGWDYNEQFF
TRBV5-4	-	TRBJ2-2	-	TGTGCCAGCTTCGGGACTTCCGGGGAGCTGTTTTTT	CASFGTSGELFF
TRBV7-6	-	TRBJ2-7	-	TGTGCCAGCAGCCCCACCGCCGATTACGAGCAGTACTTC	CASSPTADYEQYF
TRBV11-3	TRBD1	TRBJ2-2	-	TGTGCCAGCAGCTTTGGGACAGGGGTCACCGGGGAGCTGTTTTTT	CASSFGTGVTGELFF
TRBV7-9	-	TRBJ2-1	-	TGTGCCAGCAGCTTAATGGGCAGTGAGCAGTTCTTC	CASSLMGSEQFF
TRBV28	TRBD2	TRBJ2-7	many	TGTGCCAGCAGTCCCCTAGCGGGAGGGTCCTACGAGCAGTACTTC	CASSPLAGGSYEQYF
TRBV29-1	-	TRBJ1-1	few	TGCAGCGTTGACGGGGTGTACGGGAACACTGAAGCTTTCTTT	CSVDGVYGNTEAFF
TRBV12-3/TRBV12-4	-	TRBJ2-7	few	TGTGCCAGCAGCACAGGACACGCCTACGAGCAGTACTTC	CASSTGHAYEQYF
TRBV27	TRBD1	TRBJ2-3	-	TGTGCCAGCAGTCAAGCCCCGGGACAGCGCACAGATACGCAGTATTTT	CASSQAPGQRTDTQYF
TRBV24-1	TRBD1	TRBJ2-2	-	TGTGCCACCTCCATATCGGGACAGACGAACACCGGGGAGCTGTTTTTT	CATSISGQTNTGELFF
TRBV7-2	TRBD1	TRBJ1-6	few	TGTGCCAGCAGCTTAGATGGCAGGGGGAGCTCACCCCTCCACTTT	CASSLDGRGSSPLHF
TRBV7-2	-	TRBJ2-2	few	TGTGCCAGCAGCTTTGGACAGAGAACCGGGGAGCTGTTTTTT	CASSFGQRTGELFF
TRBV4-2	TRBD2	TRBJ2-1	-	TGTGCCAGCAGCCCCACTAGCGGGGGGAGAAATGAGCAGTTCTTC	CASSPTSGGRNEQFF
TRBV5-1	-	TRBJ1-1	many	TGCGCCAGCAGCTTGCAGGCAGGACCGGGGCACGGAGCTTTCTTT	CASSLQAGPGHGAFF
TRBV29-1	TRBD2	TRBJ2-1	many	TGCAGCGTTGAAGGGGGGACTAGCGGGAGCTCCTACAATGAGCAGTTCTTC	CSVEGGTSGSSYNEQFF
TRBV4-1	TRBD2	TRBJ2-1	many	TGCGCCAGCAGCCTAAGGGACTACGATAATGAGCAGTTCTTC	CASSLRDYDNEQFF
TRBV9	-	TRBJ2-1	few	TGTGCCAGCAGCGTACGCGGTCACAATGAGCAGTTCTTC	CASSVRGHNEQFF
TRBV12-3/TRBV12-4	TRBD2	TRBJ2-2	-	TGTGCCAGCAGTTTGATCCTCTCGGGACTAGCGGGGGACACCGGGGAGCTGTTTTTT	CASSLILSGLAGDTGELFF
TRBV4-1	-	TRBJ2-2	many	TGCGCCAGCAGCCAATACCGGGGCGGCGGGGAGCTGTTTTTT	CASSQYRGGGELFF
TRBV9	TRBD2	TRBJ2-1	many	TGTGCCAGCAGCGTATTAACCTGGGCGGGAGGATCCTACAATGAGCAGTTCTTC	CASSVLTWAGGSYNEQFF
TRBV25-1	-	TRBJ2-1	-	TGTGCCAGCAGTGCGGGACCGGATGAGCAGTTCTTC	CASSAGPDEQFF
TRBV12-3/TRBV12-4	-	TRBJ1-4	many	TGTGCCAGCAGGCAACAGGGTAGTGCTAATGAAAAACTGTTTTTT	CASRQQGSANEKLFF
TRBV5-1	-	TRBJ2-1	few	TGCGCCAGCAGCCCTGAAGGGAGTTTTAATGAGCAGTTCTTC	CASSPEGSFNEQFF
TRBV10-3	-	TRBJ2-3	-	TGTGCCATCAAGACGACCGGAGATACGCAGTATTTT	CAIKTTGDTQYF
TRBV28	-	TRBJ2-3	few	TGTGCCAGCAGTTTGGCTAGCTCTGGGGCCTCGGCTAGCACAGATACGCAGTATTTT	CASSLASSGASASTDTQYF
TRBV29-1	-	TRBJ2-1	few	TGCAGCGTTGATTTTCTTGTTCGAGGGAATGAGCAGTTCTTC	CSVDFLVRGNEQFF
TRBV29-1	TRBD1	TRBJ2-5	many	TGCAGCGGGGAGAGAGGCGACAGGGTAGGAGAGACCCAGTACTTC	CSGERGDRVGETQYF
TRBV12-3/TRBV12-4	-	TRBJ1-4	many	TGTGCCAGCAGTTTTGGCCAAGGGGGGCATGAAAAACTGTTTTTT	CASSFGQGGHEKLFF
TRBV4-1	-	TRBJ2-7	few	TGCGCCAGCAGCCAGCTAGTGGGCACCTACGAGCAGTACTTC	CASSQLVGTYEQYF
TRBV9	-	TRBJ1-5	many	TGTGCCAGCAGCGTAGGAGGCTCGGAAAGTCAGCCCCAGCATTTT	CASSVGGSESQPQHF
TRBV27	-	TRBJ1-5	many	TGTGCCAGCAGTTTAATGGGCAGCAATCAGCCCCAGCATTTT	CASSLMGSNQPQHF
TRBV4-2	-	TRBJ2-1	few	TGTGCCAGCAGCCCAGGACAGCCCCTCTCCTACAATGAGCAGTTCTTC	CASSPGQPLSYNEQFF
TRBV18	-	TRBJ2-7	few	TGTGCCAGCTCACCGAACCTAGCACGGGAGCCCTACGAGCAGTACTTC	CASSPNLAREPYEQYF